The clone carrying this TCR beta chain was detected a few times. The CDR3 sequence is 15 residues long. CDR1 and CDR2 (germline): SGHAT, FQNNGV. V shed 0 bases, J shed 4 bases, and the junction held 5 bases outside the gene matches. PBMCs numbering at least 7 million were isolated per sample. Per individual sample, total RNA of at least 5.5 micrograms was extracted. The data were taken from a study of blood T cells in healthy people across ages. It was with a sample-barcoded 5' primer and a J-beta primer mix that a second PCR of roughly 7 to 12 cycles was run. There were at least 2.5 million CDR3-containing paired-end reads obtained from each sample. TCRdb independently ran MiXCR on the 5' RACE reads; one entry per CDR3 protein. The sample comprises 1,100,000 or so distinct CDR3 sequences, 40% to 50% of which are singletons, and approximately 17% rests with the top ten.

This TCR derives from an older woman in good health. J is TRBJ2-5 and V is TRBV11-2, with 7 bases matching TRBD2. Sequencing used blood. CDR3 region: CASSLDGSGGETQYF. The CDR3 nucleotides read TGTGCCAGCAGCTTAGATGGGTCGGGAGGAGAGACCCAGTACTTC.